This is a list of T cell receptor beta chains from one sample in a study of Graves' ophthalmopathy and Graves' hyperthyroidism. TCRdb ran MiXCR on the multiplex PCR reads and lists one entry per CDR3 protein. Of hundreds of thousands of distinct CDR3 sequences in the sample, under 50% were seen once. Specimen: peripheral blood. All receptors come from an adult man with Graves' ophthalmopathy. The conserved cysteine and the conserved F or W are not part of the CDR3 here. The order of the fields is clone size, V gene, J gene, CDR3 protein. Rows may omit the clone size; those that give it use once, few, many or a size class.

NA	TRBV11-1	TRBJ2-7	ASSPSGTSGRPPYEQY
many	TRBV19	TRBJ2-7	ASSIGAGSYEQY
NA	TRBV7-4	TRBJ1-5	ASRSQGSSPRF
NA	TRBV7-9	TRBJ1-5	ASSFDREDQPQH
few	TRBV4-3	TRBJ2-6	ASHQTFNSGANVLT
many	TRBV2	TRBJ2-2	ASSLQGGTGELF
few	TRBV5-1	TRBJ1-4	ASSLYGTGTNEKLF
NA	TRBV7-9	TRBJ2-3	ASSFGLLTGTDTQY
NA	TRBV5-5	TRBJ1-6	ASSFPRASSYNSPLH
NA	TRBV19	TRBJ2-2	ASSPWDISTGELF
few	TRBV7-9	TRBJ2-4	ASSLWTGAQY
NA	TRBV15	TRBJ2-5	ATSRVAGETETQY
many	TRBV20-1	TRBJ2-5	SASRGQAQETQY
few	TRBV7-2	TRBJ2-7	ASSLESLFSPYEQY